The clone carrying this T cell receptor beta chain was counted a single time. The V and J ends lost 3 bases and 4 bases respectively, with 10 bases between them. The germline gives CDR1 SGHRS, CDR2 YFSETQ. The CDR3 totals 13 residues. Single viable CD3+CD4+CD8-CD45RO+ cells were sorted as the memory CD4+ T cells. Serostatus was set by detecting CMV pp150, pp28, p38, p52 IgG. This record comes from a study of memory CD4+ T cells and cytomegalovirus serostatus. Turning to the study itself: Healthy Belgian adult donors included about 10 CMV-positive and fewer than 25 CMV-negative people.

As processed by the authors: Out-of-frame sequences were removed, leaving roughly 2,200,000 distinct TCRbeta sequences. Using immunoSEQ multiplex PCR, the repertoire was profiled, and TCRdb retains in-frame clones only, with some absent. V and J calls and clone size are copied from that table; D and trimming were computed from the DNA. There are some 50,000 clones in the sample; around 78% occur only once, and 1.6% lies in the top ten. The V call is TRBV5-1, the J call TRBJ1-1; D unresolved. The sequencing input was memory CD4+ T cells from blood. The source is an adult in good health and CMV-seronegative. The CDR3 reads CASSSSPGTEAFF. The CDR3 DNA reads TGCGCCAGCAGCTCCAGCCCGGGCACTGAAGCTTTCTTT.